This T cell receptor (beta chain) comes out of a study of T cell repertoires in cytomegalovirus infection. CDR3 length: 13 residues. The germline gives CDR1 MNHEY, CDR2 SVGEGT. Deletions cut 6 bases from V and 0 bases from J, with 3 bases between. This clonotype was seen repeatedly, ten times or more. TCRdb reprocessed the reads with MiXCR, giving one entry per CDR3 protein. The sample lists under 200,000 distinct CDR3 sequences, nearly 9.5% occurring once. The chain recombines TRBV6-2 or TRBV6-3 with TRBJ2-6; D unclear. Sequenced: PBMCs. This TCR derives from a human donor in good health (CMV status not recorded). Some clones in this sample may be carry-over from other donors' samples. The CDR3 is CASSSSGANVLTF. For the CDR3, the DNA is TGTGCCAGCAGCTCCTCTGGGGCCAACGTCCTGACTTTC.